This T cell receptor beta chain was recovered during a study of T cells expressing NK-cell markers (TCRdb year 2020). A note on the overall study: TCR beta-chain repertoires were profiled in sorted CD3+CD56+NKG2C+, CD3+CD56+NKG2C- and CD3+CD56-NKG2C+ T-cell subsets from several donors. Of the eight sequenced donors, seven were found to be HCMV-seropositive and one was found to be HCMV-seronegative. The eight sequenced donors were randomly selected healthy volunteers, three men and five women. The libraries were sequenced on Illumina HiSeq 2000/2500, MiSeq or NextSeq, producing 2 x 150 bp reads.

Reading from cysteine to phenylalanine, the CDR3 counts 14 amino acids. The entry carries no DNA sequence. The germline V gene (reference sequence) supplies CDR1 GTSNPN and CDR2 SVGIG. Notes on this clonotype: The clone's antigen remains unknown.

HCMV-specific IgG was detected in serum with a commercial ELISA kit to determine HCMV serostatus. Ficoll density gradient centrifugation was used to isolate peripheral blood mononuclear cells from blood. General study outcomes and caveats: It remained unclear whether the expanded NKG2C-expressing T cell clones were specific for HCMV antigens. For about 6 donors, the dominant CD3+CD56+NKG2C+ clonotypes were among the top 10 CD8+ clonotypes and accounted for about 1.0-7.5% of CD8+ T cells. Those dominant clonotypes were again the most abundant among CD3+CD56-NKG2C+ cells in four donors, at roughly 25-60.1%.

The run used an Illumina HiSeq 2000. TCR beta cDNA libraries were made by 5'RACE template switching that added a universal primer site and unique molecular identifiers. cDNA synthesis was primed from the TCR beta constant segment and was followed by two successive PCR amplification steps. In the original analysis: Reads were demultiplexed and grouped by UMI with MIGEC, and clonotypes were assembled and quantified with MiTCR. To remove erroneous sequences, TCR cDNA sequences were retained only when supported by two or more reads. The tcR package was used for downstream repertoire analysis, with clonotypes matched between fractions based on CDR3 nucleotide sequence plus V segment. VDJmatch was used to annotate antigen specificity against VDJdb, with one amino acid substitution allowed in CDR3. TCRdb reprocessed the reads; each CDR3 protein sequence makes one entry, and DNA is unavailable. In this record, the V and J calls reflect TCRdb's handling and not the investigators' own analysis. The sample's own table lists hundreds of thousands of distinct CDR3 sequences. Jointly, the top ten make up 7.3% of the sample.

Sample: blood T cells: a sorted CD56 or NKG2C T cell subset, CD4+ or CD8+ T cells, or bulk PBMC T cells (not recorded which). The chain is encoded by TRBV30 joined to TRBJ2-7; TCRdb proposes TRBD2, but this gene call is untestable without DNA. The sequence was collected from a woman between 18 and 69 years old in good health. The CDR3 protein is CAWSVTSSFHVQYF.